This TCR beta chain is drawn from a study of beta chain features in type 1 diabetes. The sample holds a few counts of this clone. Its antigen is unknown. Sorted CD4+ subsets: naive, central memory, regulatory, stem cell-like memory (CD45RO/CCR7/CD25/CD127/CD95/CD27 panel). Sequencing targeted expressed TCRB transcripts, as all isolated RNA had been reverse transcribed. The assay was immunoSEQ multiplex PCR, and TCRdb's table has in-frame clones only and misses some. Among about 710,000 clones listed, more than 12% were seen once. Study observations and caveats: VDJ junctions from type 1 diabetes patients carried fewer insertions and larger deletions. Shortening that was moderate but significant affected the TCRB CDR3s of Type 1 diabetes patients in all four CD4+ subsets. For cells with high TCR expression, cDNA sequencing could yield over-representation. In these data, an HLA type influence on TCRB rearrangement remained unresolved.

CDR1 and CDR2 from the germline V gene are LGHNA and YNFKEQ. Losses at the gene ends were 3 bases for V and 4 bases for J; bases not matched to a gene: 3. The CDR3 is 15 residues long. The source material was naive CD4+ T cells from blood. The origin of this receptor is a man in his late teens or twenties with type 1 diabetes. The rearrangement uses TRBV4-2 and TRBJ2-5; 12 bases align to TRBD2. CDR3 residues: CASSHGLAGRETQYF. Here the CDR3 DNA reads TGTGCCAGCAGCCACGGACTAGCGGGACGAGAGACCCAGTACTTC.